The clone carrying this T cell receptor beta chain has a handful of counts. Its antigen is not known. The sample originates from a study of shared clonotypes between healthy human individuals. General study results and limits: Only a few donors were included, so the genetic and exposure-history diversity represented was limited.

The authors distributed each subset's genomic DNA evenly over several immunoSEQ plates. PCR replicates performed on unsorted PBMC used 300 to 350 ng DNA, around 33,000 T cell genomes. Measured with immunoSEQ multiplex PCR; TCRdb has only the in-frame clones, and not every one. This sample has about 530,000 clones, with nearly 80% found just once. Only Caucasian adults living in Nashville, Tennessee served as donors. The CDR3 is made up of 17 amino acids. The sample taken for sequencing was PBMCs. The chain joins TRBV21-1 to TRBJ2-6; the table's D call TRBD1 went unverified against the DNA. TRBV21-1 is shown as a pseudogene. This receptor was identified in a woman in her thirties or forties in good health. Some clones in this sample may be carry-over from other donors' samples. The CDR3: CASSKGLTVDGANVLTF. CDR3 DNA: TGTGCCAGCAGCAAAGGCCTGACAGTTGATGGGGCCAACGTCCTGACTTTC.